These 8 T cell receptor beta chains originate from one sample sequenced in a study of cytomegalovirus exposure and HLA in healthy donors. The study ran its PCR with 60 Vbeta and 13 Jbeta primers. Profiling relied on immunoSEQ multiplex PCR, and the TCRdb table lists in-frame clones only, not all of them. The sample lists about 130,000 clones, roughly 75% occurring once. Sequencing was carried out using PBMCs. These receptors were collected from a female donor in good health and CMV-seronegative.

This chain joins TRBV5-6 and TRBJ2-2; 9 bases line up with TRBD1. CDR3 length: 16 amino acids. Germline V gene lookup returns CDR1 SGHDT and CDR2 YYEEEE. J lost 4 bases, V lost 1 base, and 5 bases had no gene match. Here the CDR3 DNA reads TGTGCCAGCAGCTTGTGGACAGGGGCTCTCACCGGGGAGCTGTTTTTT. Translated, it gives CASSLWTGALTGELFF.

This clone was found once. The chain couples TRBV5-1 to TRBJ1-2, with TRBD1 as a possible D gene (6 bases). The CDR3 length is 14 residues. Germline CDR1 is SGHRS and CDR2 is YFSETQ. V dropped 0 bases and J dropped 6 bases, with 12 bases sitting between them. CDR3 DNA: TGCGCCAGCAGCTTGGAGGGGGACGGGGATGGCTACACCTTC. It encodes CASSLEGDGDGYTF.

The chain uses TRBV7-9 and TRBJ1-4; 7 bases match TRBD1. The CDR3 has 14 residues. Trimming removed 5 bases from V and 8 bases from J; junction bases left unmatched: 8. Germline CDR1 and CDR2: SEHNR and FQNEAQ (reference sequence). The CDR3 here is CASSPGRGTEKLFF. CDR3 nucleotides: TGTGCCAGCAGCCCCGGCAGGGGGACCGAAAAACTGTTTTTT.

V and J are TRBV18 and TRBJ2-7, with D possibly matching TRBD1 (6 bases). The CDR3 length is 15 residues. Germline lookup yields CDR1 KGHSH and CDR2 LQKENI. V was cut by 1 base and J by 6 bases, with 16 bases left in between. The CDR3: CASSPRLGGRVEQYF. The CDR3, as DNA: TGTGCCAGCTCACCACGGCTAGGGGGTCGAGTCGAGCAGTACTTC.

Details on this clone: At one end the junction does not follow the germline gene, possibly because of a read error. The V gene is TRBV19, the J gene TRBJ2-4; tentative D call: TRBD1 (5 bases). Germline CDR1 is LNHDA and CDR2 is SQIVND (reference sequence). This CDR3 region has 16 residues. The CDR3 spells CASSPRGAIAKNSQYF. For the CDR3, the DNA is TGTGCCAGTAGTCCGCGTGGGGCTATAGCCAAAAACAGTCAGTACTTC.

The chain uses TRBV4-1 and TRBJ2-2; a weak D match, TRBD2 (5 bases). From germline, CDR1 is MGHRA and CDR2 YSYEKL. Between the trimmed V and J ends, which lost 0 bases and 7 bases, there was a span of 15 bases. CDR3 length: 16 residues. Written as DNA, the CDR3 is TGCGCCAGCAGCCAAGAGCAGTCAGGACTTATCGGGGAGCTGTTTTTT. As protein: CASSQEQSGLIGELFF.

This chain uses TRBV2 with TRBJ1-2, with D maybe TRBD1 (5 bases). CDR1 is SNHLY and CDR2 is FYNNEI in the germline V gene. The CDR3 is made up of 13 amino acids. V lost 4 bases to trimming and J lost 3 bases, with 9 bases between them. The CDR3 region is CASSGGRDYGYTF. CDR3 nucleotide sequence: TGTGCCAGCAGTGGGGGGAGGGACTATGGCTACACCTTC. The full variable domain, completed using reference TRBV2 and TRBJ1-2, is EPEVTQTPSHQVTQMGQEVILRCVPISNHLYFYWYRQILGQKVEFLVSFYNNEISEKSEIFDDQFSVERPDGSNFTLKIRSTKLEDSAMYFCASSGGRDYGYTFGSGTRLTVV.

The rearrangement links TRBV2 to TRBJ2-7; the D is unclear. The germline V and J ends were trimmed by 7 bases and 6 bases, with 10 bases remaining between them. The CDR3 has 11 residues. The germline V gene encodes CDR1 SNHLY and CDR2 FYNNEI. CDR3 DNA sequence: TGTGCCAGCACTGTTATGCGCGAGCAGTACTTC. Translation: CASTVMREQYF.